Below, 30 T cell receptor beta chains from the same sample are listed, as sequenced in a study of shared clonotypes between healthy human individuals. Assay used: immunoSEQ multiplex PCR; TCRdb lists only in-frame clones, some missing. The sample yields under 2,500,000 clones, about 94% seen once. The sample was naive CD4+ T cells sorted from blood. The subset is: CD45RA+ positively selected. Every receptor here comes from a man between 18 and 29 years old in good health.

The V and J genes are TRBV7-2 and TRBJ2-1, with 7 bases lining up with TRBD2. CDR3 length: 17 residues. J was trimmed by 4 bases and V by 5 bases; bases with no gene match: 14. In germline, CDR1 is SGHTA, CDR2 FQGNSA. CDR3 sequence: CASSPRWSGVQYNEQFF. The CDR3 nucleotides are TGTGCCAGCAGCCCGAGGTGGAGCGGGGTGCAATACAATGAGCAGTTCTTC.

The chain joins TRBV7-2 to TRBJ2-5; tentatively, D is TRBD2 (5 bases). V lost 5 bases, J lost 1 base, and 11 bases lay in between. CDR1 is SGHTA, CDR2 FQGNSA, per germline. The CDR3 runs 14 residues. The CDR3 sequence is CASSNTRVQETQYF. CDR3 DNA: TGTGCCAGCAGCAATACGAGGGTCCAAGAGACCCAGTACTTC.

The chain uses TRBV2 and TRBJ2-1; D may be TRBD2 (6 bases). V lost 5 bases, J lost 13 bases, and 12 bases lay in between. This CDR3 has 11 amino acids. The germline gives CDR1 SNHLY, CDR2 FYNNEI. The CDR3 sequence is CASSPRDLQFF. The CDR3 bases are TGTGCCAGCAGTCCTCGGGACTTACAGTTCTTC.

In the case of this clone: This CDR3 is also generated by other DNA sequences in the sample. This sequence joins TRBV6-5 and TRBJ2-2; TRBD2 agrees at 7 bases. J gave up 0 bases and V 5 bases, and 3 bases lay outside the gene matches. This CDR3 comprises 15 residues. The germline CDR1 and CDR2 sequences are MNHEY and SVGAGI. In nucleotides, the CDR3 is TGTGCCAGCAGTCGCGGACTAGCGAACACCGGGGAGCTGTTTTTT. This codes for CASSRGLANTGELFF.

The chain employs TRBV5-1 and TRBJ2-3, with TRBD2 matching 8 bases. V dropped 0 bases and J dropped 1; count of bases not matched to a gene: 10. Germline V gene sequence: CDR1 SGHRS, CDR2 YFSETQ. The CDR3 loop spans 18 amino acids. This chain's CDR3 is CASSLGVSGSTGTDTQYF. CDR3 coding DNA: TGCGCCAGCAGCTTGGGAGTGAGCGGGAGTACGGGCACAGATACGCAGTATTTT.

The chain couples TRBV10-1 to TRBJ1-1; perhaps TRBD1 as D (5 bases). Trimming took off 5 bases at V and 9 bases at J, with 10 bases between the two ends. Germline V CDR1 and CDR2: WNHNN, SYGVQD (reference sequence). The CDR3 spans 11 residues. CDR3 sequence: CASSNAGQAFF. For the CDR3, the DNA is TGCGCCAGCAGTAATGCGGGGCAAGCTTTCTTT.

This rearrangement joins TRBV7-2 to TRBJ2-3; maybe TRBD1 (5 bases). The CDR3 consists of 13 residues. Trimming removed 1 base at V and 4 bases at J, with 6 bases between. Germline V CDR1 and CDR2: SGHTA, FQGNSA. The CDR3 loop is CASSLGQPDTQYF. As DNA, the CDR3 is TGTGCCAGCAGCTTAGGACAGCCAGATACGCAGTATTTT.

The rearrangement links TRBV4-1 to TRBJ2-7; D unclear. The CDR3 extends over 14 amino acids. Looked up from germline, CDR1 is MGHRA and CDR2 is YSYEKL. Trimming removed 4 bases at V and 2 bases at J, with 12 bases between. CDR3 DNA: TGCGCCAGCAGCCTCCCCGGGCTGCCCTACGAGCAGTACTTC. Amino acid sequence: CASSLPGLPYEQYF.

The chain has TRBV27 and TRBJ1-2; 11 bases line up with TRBD1. Germline V gives CDR1 MNHEY, CDR2 SMNVEV (reference sequence). V trimming: 5 bases; J trimming: 7 bases; junction bases outside the gene matches: 12. The CDR3 extends over 16 amino acids. The CDR3 here is CASSTNRDRGFGGYTF. The CDR3 DNA reads TGTGCCAGCAGTACGAACCGGGACAGGGGGTTTGGTGGCTACACCTTC.

This chain connects TRBV2 to TRBJ1-1; 10 bases are shared with TRBD1. In germline, CDR1 is SNHLY, CDR2 FYNNEI. The CDR3 is made up of 13 amino acids. Unmatched junction bases numbered 5, after V lost 3 bases and J lost 10 bases. In nucleotides, the CDR3 is TGTGCCAGCAGTGAGGACAGGGGGTTGGGAGCTTTCTTT. Translation gives CASSEDRGLGAFF.

The gene calls are TRBV4-1 and TRBJ1-6; 10 bases agree with TRBD1. The J segment lost 8 bases and the V segment lost 4 bases, leaving 8 bases of the junction unmatched. CDR1 MGHRA and CDR2 YSYEKL come from the germline V gene. The CDR3 has 16 amino acids. In nucleotides, the CDR3 is TGCGCCAGCAGCCGGGACGGGACAGGGGACTATTCACCCCTCCACTTT. This sequence encodes CASSRDGTGDYSPLHF.

This chain links TRBV18 with TRBJ1-5; the match to TRBD1 covers 8 bases. The CDR3 consists of 15 residues. V shed 4 bases, J shed 6 bases, and the junction held 8 bases outside the gene matches. The germline gives CDR1 KGHSH, CDR2 LQKENI. The CDR3 protein is CASSRDRGEGQPQHF. CDR3 nucleotides: TGTGCCAGCTCACGTGACAGGGGTGAGGGTCAGCCCCAGCATTTT.

This clone was counted once. This rearrangement joins TRBV27 to TRBJ2-1, with D tentatively TRBD2 (7 bases). V lost 4 bases and J 4 bases, leaving 11 bases between the germline ends. Germline V gives CDR1 MNHEY, CDR2 SMNVEV (reference sequence). The CDR3 consists of 14 residues. This chain's CDR3 is CASSYGGPYNEQFF. Here the CDR3 DNA reads TGTGCCAGCAGTTACGGGGGGCCTTACAATGAGCAGTTCTTC.

Remarks on this clone: Additional DNA sequences in this sample encode the identical CDR3. The CDR3 DNA reads TGTGCCAGCAGCTTAGGCGGTTTAGGTGGCTACACCTTC. Amino acid sequence: CASSLGGLGGYTF. The V gene is TRBV7-2, the J gene TRBJ1-2; D uncertain. Germline CDR1 and CDR2: SGHTA and FQGNSA. V lost 1 base and J 7 bases, leaving 10 bases between the germline ends. This CDR3 has 13 residues.

The chain has TRBV25-1 and TRBJ1-1; 8 nucleotides match TRBD1. Germline trimming cut 8 bases from V and 1 base from J; bases unmatched to any gene: 3. CDR1 and CDR2 (germline): MGHDK, SYGVNS. The CDR3 covers 13 residues. The CDR3 sequence is CASRGQENTEAFF. CDR3 DNA sequence: TGTGCCAGCCGGGGACAGGAGAACACTGAAGCTTTCTTT.

The V call is TRBV7-8, the J call TRBJ2-7; 9 positions agree with TRBD1. CDR3 length: 18 amino acids. Per germline, CDR1 SGHVS and CDR2 FQNEAQ. V was clipped by 4 bases and J by 0 bases; unmatched bases: 13. CDR3 region: CASSSLGQGTLSSYEQYF. The CDR3 bases are TGTGCCAGCAGCTCCCTCGGACAGGGGACCCTGAGCTCCTACGAGCAGTACTTC. The variable domain in full, completed from reference TRBV7-8 and TRBJ2-7, reads GAGVSQSPRYKVAKRGQDVALRCDPISGHVSLFWYQQALGQGPEFLTYFQNEAQLDKSGLPSDRFFAERPEGSVSTLKIQRTQQEDSAVYLCASSSLGQGTLSSYEQYFGPGTRLTVT.

The genes are TRBV9 and TRBJ2-3; no reliable D call. The CDR3 runs 14 residues. V was pared by 5 bases and J by 2 bases, with 12 bases between. Germline assignment: CDR1 SGDLS and CDR2 YYNGEE. The CDR3 region is CASSEVRPTDTQYF. The DNA for the CDR3 is TGTGCCAGCAGTGAGGTTAGGCCCACAGATACGCAGTATTTT.

This clone was counted between two and nine times. The chain couples TRBV5-4 to TRBJ1-1; 7 nucleotides agree with TRBD1. The germline V gene encodes CDR1 SGHNT and CDR2 YYREEE (reference sequence). The CDR3 has 16 amino acids. Trimming at V came to 10 bases and at J to 0 bases, leaving 15 bases not matched to a gene. CDR3 DNA: TGTGCCCACACCTCCGGAGGGGGCACCATGAACACTGAAGCTTTCTTT. Protein sequence: CAHTSGGGTMNTEAFF.

The chain recombines TRBV2 with TRBJ2-1; 11 positions match TRBD2. Trimming at V came to 2 bases and at J to 10 bases, leaving 13 bases not matched to a gene. The germline V gene has CDR1 SNHLY and CDR2 FYNNEI. The CDR3 is 17 amino acids. The DNA for the CDR3 is TGTGCCAGCAGTGAAAGTTTGACTAGCGGGGTGTGGCGGGAGCAGTTCTTC. Amino acids: CASSESLTSGVWREQFF.

The chain joins TRBV2 to TRBJ2-5, with 14 bases identical to TRBD2. Germline assignment: CDR1 SNHLY and CDR2 FYNNEI. The J segment lost 3 bases and the V segment lost 11 bases, leaving 5 bases of the junction unmatched. CDR3 length: 14 amino acids. CDR3 region: CAALGLAGEETQYF. The CDR3 region has the DNA TGTGCCGCTCTGGGACTAGCGGGGGAAGAGACCCAGTACTTC.

J is TRBJ1-5 and V is TRBV27; a possible D gene is TRBD1 (5 bases). The germline CDR1 and CDR2 sequences are MNHEY and SMNVEV (reference sequence). The CDR3 totals 14 residues. Trimming took off 3 bases at V and 9 bases at J, with 15 bases between the two ends. The CDR3 DNA sequence: TGTGCCAGCAGTTTTGGGGGTCCTCGGGCGCCCCAGCATTTT. Protein product: CASSFGGPRAPQHF.

This clone is a singleton in its sample. Here the CDR3 reads CASSVDRGQNSPLHF. In nucleotides, the CDR3 is TGTGCCAGCTCAGTGGACAGGGGGCAGAATTCACCCCTCCACTTT. The genes are TRBV18 and TRBJ1-6; 11 positions agree with TRBD1. V dropped 5 bases and J dropped 7; count of bases not matched to a gene: 4. This CDR3 is 15 amino acids long. From germline, CDR1 is KGHSH and CDR2 LQKENI.

The rearrangement joins TRBV6-1 to TRBJ1-3; 9 nucleotides line up with TRBD1. V dropped 0 bases and J dropped 3; count of bases not matched to a gene: 15. This CDR3 comprises 20 residues. Germline V gives CDR1 MNHNS, CDR2 SASEGT. CDR3 sequence reads: CASSEAPGTGKIAVGNTIYF. The CDR3 DNA follows: TGTGCCAGCAGTGAAGCGCCCGGGACAGGGAAGATAGCTGTTGGAAACACCATATATTTT.

The V and J genes are TRBV7-9 and TRBJ1-1; D ambiguous. The CDR3 is 14 amino acids. V was clipped by 1 base and J by 0 bases, with 6 bases between them. The germline CDR1 and CDR2 sequences are SEHNR and FQNEAQ (reference sequence). This chain's CDR3 is CASSLDGLNTEAFF. The CDR3 DNA reads as TGTGCCAGCAGCTTAGACGGTTTGAACACTGAAGCTTTCTTT.

This chain joins TRBV5-1 and TRBJ2-3; D gene unclear. The CDR3 covers 15 residues. V lost 4 bases, J lost 6 bases, and 18 bases lay in between. Germline V gene data show CDR1 as SGHRS and CDR2 as YFSETQ. The CDR3 protein is CASSNLALRRDTQYF. The CDR3 nucleotides are TGCGCCAGCAGCAACCTCGCTCTCCGACGGGATACGCAGTATTTT.

The chain recombines TRBV11-3 with TRBJ2-3, with D perhaps TRBD2 (6 bases). The CDR3 is 15 residues long. The V and J ends lost 4 bases and 3 bases respectively, with 14 bases between them. Germline values: CDR1 SGHNT, CDR2 YENEEA. The CDR3 bases are TGTGCCAGCAGCTGGGGAGCGGGCGTGACAGATACGCAGTATTTT. This gives the protein CASSWGAGVTDTQYF.

The chain employs TRBV6-1 and TRBJ2-7, with no clear D. The V gene's germline CDR1 is MNHNS and CDR2 SASEGT. The CDR3 runs 19 residues. V lost 2 bases and J 0 bases, leaving 23 bases between the germline ends. CDR3 region: CASSERLWSRPNVSYEQYF. The CDR3 bases are TGTGCCAGCAGTGAAAGGTTATGGTCCAGGCCCAACGTCTCCTACGAGCAGTACTTC.

To note about this clone: In the same sample, other DNA sequences code for this CDR3. This chain uses TRBV27 with TRBJ1-5; 10 positions match TRBD1. The CDR3 contains 15 residues. CDR1 MNHEY and CDR2 SMNVEV come from the germline V gene (reference sequence). V shed 6 bases, J shed 2 bases, and the junction held 4 bases outside the gene matches. CDR3 residues: CASRLTGGGNQPQHF. Written as DNA, the CDR3 is TGTGCCAGCAGACTGACAGGGGGCGGCAATCAGCCCCAGCATTTT.

The V gene is TRBV5-1, the J gene TRBJ2-3; D tentatively reads TRBD1 or TRBD2 (5 bases each). The germline CDR1 and CDR2 sequences are SGHRS and YFSETQ. V lost 0 bases and J lost 4, with 12 bases in between. The CDR3 length is 15 residues. CDR3 sequence: CASSLGGESADTQYF. CDR3 sequence (DNA): TGCGCCAGCAGCTTGGGAGGGGAATCGGCAGATACGCAGTATTTT.

This chain joins TRBV25-1 and TRBJ1-2; D not resolved. CDR3 size: 15 residues. Germline CDR1 is MGHDK and CDR2 is SYGVNS. Trimming removed 1 base from V and 8 bases from J, with 17 bases in between. CDR3 sequence: CASSEFIGPSGGYTF. The CDR3 bases are TGTGCCAGCAGTGAATTCATCGGCCCCAGCGGAGGCTACACCTTC.